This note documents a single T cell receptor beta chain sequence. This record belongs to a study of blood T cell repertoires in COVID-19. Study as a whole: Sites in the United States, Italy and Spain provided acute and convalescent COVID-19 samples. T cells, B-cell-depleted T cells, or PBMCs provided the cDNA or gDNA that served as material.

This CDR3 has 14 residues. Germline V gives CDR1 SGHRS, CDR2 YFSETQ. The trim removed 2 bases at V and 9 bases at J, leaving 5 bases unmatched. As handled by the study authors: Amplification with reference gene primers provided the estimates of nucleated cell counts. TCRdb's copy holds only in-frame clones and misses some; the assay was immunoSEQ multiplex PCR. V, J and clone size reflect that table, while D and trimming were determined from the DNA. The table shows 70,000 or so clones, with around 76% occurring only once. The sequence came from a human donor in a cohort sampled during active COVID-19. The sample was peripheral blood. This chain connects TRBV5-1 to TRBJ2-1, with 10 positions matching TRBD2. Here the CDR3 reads CASSLSGGAGEQFF. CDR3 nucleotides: TGCGCCAGCAGCTTAAGCGGGGGGGCTGGTGAGCAGTTCTTC.